This T cell receptor (beta chain) appears in the sequencing data of a study of beta chain features in type 1 diabetes. Study summary: Fewer than 140,000,000 sorted cells were examined across all samples.

V lost 3 bases and J lost 9, with 12 bases in between. This CDR3 has 13 amino acids. From germline, CDR1 is LNHNV and CDR2 YYDKDF (reference sequence). This clone was seen more than once but under ten times. The target antigen is unknown. Since all of the isolated RNA was reverse transcribed, expressed TCRB transcripts were what got sequenced. The assay was immunoSEQ multiplex PCR, and TCRdb's table has in-frame clones only and misses some. The data hold roughly 500,000 clones, with approximately 31% observed a single time. Broader study findings: Patients' naive, central memory and Treg TCRB repertoires seemed closer to one another than those of healthy donors. Researchers cautioned that cDNA sequencing could over-represent cells with high TCR expression. Moderately but significantly shorter TCRB CDR3s were found in Type 1 diabetes patients in all four CD4+ subsets.

Material: naive CD4+ T cells from blood. The TCR originated in a man between 18 and 29 years old in good health. This chain connects TRBV15 to TRBJ2-1, with D perhaps being TRBD1 or TRBD2 (6 bases each). Here the CDR3 reads CATSSWGASEQFF. CDR3 coding DNA: TGTGCCACCAGCAGTTGGGGGGCGAGTGAGCAGTTCTTC.